Shown below are 14 T cell receptor beta chains from a single sample sequenced in a study of blood T cell repertoires in COVID-19. This table comes from immunoSEQ multiplex PCR, and its TCRdb copy is limited to in-frame clones, with some not included. The table shows over 85,000 clones, with approximately 86% occurring only once. The material sequenced was peripheral blood. The receptor set was obtained from an older woman with acute or convalescent COVID-19.

The rearrangement uses TRBV29-1 and TRBJ2-1, with 7 positions matching TRBD2. V was clipped by 2 bases and J by 7 bases; unmatched bases: 8. The CDR3 extends over 14 amino acids. Germline-derived CDR1 and CDR2 are SQVTM and ANQGSEA. CDR3 loop: CSVEIASGRNEQFF. CDR3 DNA: TGCAGCGTTGAAATTGCTAGCGGCCGAAATGAGCAGTTCTTC.

The chain couples TRBV2 to TRBJ1-4; TRBD1 aligns across 9 bases. V shed 3 bases and J 7 bases; nucleotides not matched to a gene: 6. Per the germline V gene, CDR1 is SNHLY and CDR2 is FYNNEI. This CDR3 is built from 15 residues. The CDR3 spells CASSDLQGASEKLFF. As DNA, the CDR3 is TGTGCCAGCAGTGATTTACAGGGGGCGAGTGAAAAACTGTTTTTT.

J is TRBJ1-3 and V is TRBV7-9, with D tentatively TRBD1 (6 bases). The V and J ends lost 2 bases and 6 bases respectively, with 17 bases between them. From germline, CDR1 is SEHNR and CDR2 FQNEAQ (reference sequence). This CDR3 is built from 16 residues. CDR3 region: CASSLLRTESKNTIYF. CDR3 nucleotide sequence: TGTGCCAGCAGCTTACTCCGGACAGAATCGAAAAACACCATATATTTT.

The chain uses TRBV18 and TRBJ2-3; 12 bases line up with TRBD1. Germline V gene sequence: CDR1 KGHSH, CDR2 LQKENI. The CDR3 spans 14 residues. The ends lost 3 bases at V and 8 bases at J; junction bases unmatched: 3. The CDR3 bases are TGTGCCAGCTCACCGGGACAGGGGGCTGGTACGCAGTATTTT. This sequence encodes CASSPGQGAGTQYF. The full variable domain, in which reference TRBV18 and TRBJ2-3 provide the parts outside the CDR3, is NAGVMQNPRHLVRRRGQEARLRCSPMKGHSHVYWYRQLPEEGLKFMVYLQKENIIDESGMPKERFSAEFPKEGPSILRIQQVVRGDSAAYFCASSPGQGAGTQYFGPGTRLTVL.

The gene calls are TRBV14 and TRBJ1-6, with TRBD1 identical over 9 bases. Germline-derived CDR1 and CDR2 are SGHDN and FVKESK. Unmatched junction bases numbered 7, after V lost 7 bases and J lost 9 bases. CDR3 length: 14 residues. Here the CDR3 DNA reads TGTGCCAGCAACGACAGGGGGTCCGGTTCACCCCTCCACTTT. Encoded protein: CASNDRGSGSPLHF.

The rearrangement joins TRBV6-6 to TRBJ2-1; 10 bases line up with TRBD2. The CDR3 loop spans 19 amino acids. CDR1 is MNHNY, CDR2 SVGAGI, per germline (reference sequence). V was clipped by 5 bases and J by 0 bases; unmatched bases: 13. Here the CDR3 DNA reads TGTGCCAGCAGTCCTCGGGGTAGCGGGAGGTTCTCCTCCTACAATGAGCAGTTCTTC. Encoded protein: CASSPRGSGRFSSYNEQFF.

V and J are TRBV10-3 and TRBJ1-1; no firm D call. This CDR3 is 14 amino acids long. V gave up 4 bases and J gave up 4 bases, with 13 bases separating them. Germline CDR1 is ENHRY and CDR2 is SYGVKD. The CDR3 region is CAISGISSGTEAFF. The CDR3 DNA reads TGTGCCATCAGTGGAATCAGCTCGGGCACTGAAGCTTTCTTT.

This chain uses TRBV24-1 with TRBJ1-1; 8 positions agree with TRBD1. The CDR3 has 14 amino acids. Germline V gives CDR1 KGHDR, CDR2 SFDVKD. The V segment lost 4 bases and the J segment 1 base; nucleotides outside the gene matches: 1. The CDR3 reads CATSEGTGNTEAFF. In DNA form, the CDR3 reads TGTGCCACCAGTGAAGGGACAGGGAACACTGAAGCTTTCTTT.

The chain recombines TRBV30 with TRBJ1-5; TRBD1 matches at 7 bases. The germline gives CDR1 GTSNPN, CDR2 SVGIG (reference sequence). The CDR3 runs to 14 residues. The ends lost 4 bases at V and 4 bases at J; junction bases unmatched: 7. The CDR3 DNA reads as TGTGCCTGGACGGAGGACAGGCGAAATCAGCCCCAGCATTTT. This translates into CAWTEDRRNQPQHF.

This chain links TRBV28 with TRBJ1-2, with a tentative D call TRBD1 (5 bases). The CDR3 spans 19 residues. V lost 5 bases and J 2 bases, leaving 27 bases between the germline ends. Germline lookup yields CDR1 MDHEN and CDR2 SYDVKM. DNA of the CDR3: TGTGCCAGCAGTCCTTCGGTGGTACAAGGGGCAACTTTGAACTATGGCTACACCTTC. This gives the protein CASSPSVVQGATLNYGYTF.

The rearrangement links TRBV4-1 to TRBJ1-5; 12 positions agree with TRBD1. The V and J ends lost 0 bases and 6 bases, in that order; junction bases with no gene match: 6. Germline-derived CDR1 and CDR2 are MGHRA and YSYEKL. This CDR3 is 17 amino acids long. CDR3 DNA sequence: TGCGCCAGCAGCCAAGAACCCGGGACAGGGGGCACTCAGCCCCAGCATTTT. Translating it yields CASSQEPGTGGTQPQHF.

The chain links TRBV15 to TRBJ1-1, with D hard to call. The germline V gene encodes CDR1 LNHNV and CDR2 YYDKDF (reference sequence). Trimming shortened V by 0 bases and J by 5 bases, and 10 bases separated the two germline ends. This CDR3 contains 14 residues. The DNA for the CDR3 is TGTGCCACCAGCAGAGATTTACCGGGGACTGAAGCTTTCTTT. Translating it yields CATSRDLPGTEAFF.

The J gene is TRBJ2-7, the V gene TRBV11-2; D may be TRBD1 (6 bases). Germline-derived CDR1 and CDR2 are SGHAT and FQNNGV. Trimming took 1 base from V and 9 from J, leaving 16 bases between them. The CDR3 covers 14 residues. The CDR3 here is CASSLVGRDKGQYF. DNA for the CDR3: TGTGCCAGCAGCTTAGTTGGTAGGGACAAGGGGCAGTACTTC.

This clone has more than one count but fewer than ten. The CDR3 bases are TGTGCCAGCAGTTCAGGTATTACGGGAACTTGGGACAGGGCCTACGAGCAGTACTTC. This encodes CASSSGITGTWDRAYEQYF. The chain recombines TRBV28 with TRBJ2-7; 9 bases map to TRBD1. CDR3 length: 19 amino acids. The junction had 18 bases not matched to a gene; V was cut back by 4 bases and J by 2 bases. The germline gives CDR1 MDHEN, CDR2 SYDVKM.